The rows below give T cell receptor beta chains drawn from one sample of a study of T cell responses to AZD1222 COVID-19 vaccine. Sequencing used immunoSEQ multiplex PCR; TCRdb keeps in-frame clones, though not all of them. The sample carries 120,000 or so clones, around 89% recorded once. The starting material was peripheral blood, obtained 28 days after the second AZD1222 dose. Source of these receptors: an adult who received the AZD1222 COVID-19 vaccine. The CDR3 runs from the conserved cysteine through the conserved F or W. The D gene is left open where the match is weak. Size tells how often a clone was seen (once, few, many) or the class of an expanded clone, and some rows leave it out.

J: TRBJ1-1
V: TRBV10-2
size: .
D: .
CDR3: CASSEAGYLNTEAFF
DNA: TGCGCCAGCAGTGAGGCCGGGTACTTGAACACTGAAGCTTTCTTT

J: TRBJ2-1
V: TRBV29-1
size: .
D: TRBD1
CDR3: CSINRDRDEQFF
DNA: TGCAGCATTAACCGGGACAGGGACGAGCAGTTCTTC

J: TRBJ2-7
V: TRBV5-6
size: .
D: .
CDR3: CASSLYDEQYF
DNA: TGTGCCAGCAGCTTGTACGACGAGCAGTACTTC

J: TRBJ2-1
V: TRBV14
size: few
D: TRBD2
CDR3: CASSQLAGVKNEQFF
DNA: TGTGCCAGCAGCCAACTGGCGGGAGTTAAAAATGAGCAGTTCTTC

J: TRBJ1-2
V: TRBV7-8
size: .
D: TRBD1
CDR3: CASSQTGTGYGYTF
DNA: TGTGCCAGCAGCCAAACCGGGACAGGGTATGGCTACACCTTC

J: TRBJ2-1
V: TRBV9
size: .
D: TRBD2
CDR3: CASSVELAGGGVNEQFF
DNA: TGTGCCAGCAGCGTAGAACTAGCGGGGGGCGGAGTGAATGAGCAGTTCTTC

J: TRBJ2-7
V: TRBV18
size: once
D: .
CDR3: CASSPGLSSYEQYF
DNA: TGTGCCAGCTCACCTGGACTGAGCTCCTACGAGCAGTACTTC

J: TRBJ1-2
V: TRBV7-2
size: .
D: .
CDR3: CASSGRDGYGYTF
DNA: TGTGCCAGCAGCGGGAGGGACGGATATGGCTACACCTTC

J: TRBJ1-1
V: TRBV6-1
size: .
D: .
CDR3: CASSELTGIDTEAFF
DNA: TGTGCCAGCAGTGAACTGACAGGAATAGACACTGAAGCTTTCTTT

J: TRBJ2-1
V: TRBV11-3
size: once
D: .
CDR3: CASSRNRVEQFF
DNA: TGTGCCAGCAGCCGCAACAGGGTTGAGCAGTTCTTC

J: TRBJ2-1
V: TRBV4-1
size: .
D: .
CDR3: CASSQWALSSYNEQFF
DNA: TGCGCCAGCAGCCAATGGGCCCTGAGCTCCTACAATGAGCAGTTCTTC

J: TRBJ2-6
V: TRBV5-1
size: .
D: TRBD1
CDR3: CASSSGTGGYGANVLTF
DNA: TGCGCCAGCAGCTCCGGGACAGGGGGCTACGGGGCCAACGTCCTGACTTTC

J: TRBJ2-7
V: TRBV28
size: .
D: .
CDR3: CASSLPAYEQYF
DNA: TGTGCCAGCAGTTTGCCCGCCTACGAGCAGTACTTC

J: TRBJ2-7
V: TRBV5-6
size: .
D: .
CDR3: CASSLFNEQYF
DNA: TGTGCCAGCAGCTTGTTCAACGAGCAGTACTTC

J: TRBJ2-1
V: TRBV3-1/TRBV3-2
size: .
D: .
CDR3: CASSQPRGSYNEQFF
DNA: TGTGCCAGCAGCCAACCGCGCGGATCCTACAATGAGCAGTTCTTC

J: TRBJ1-3
V: TRBV18
size: .
D: .
CDR3: CASSPGPTPGGNTIYF
DNA: TGTGCCAGCTCACCGGGACCGACCCCGGGTGGAAACACCATATATTTT

J: TRBJ2-3
V: TRBV13
size: .
D: .
CDR3: CASSAVSSTDTQYF
DNA: TGTGCCAGCAGCGCAGTTAGTAGCACAGATACGCAGTATTTT

J: TRBJ1-1
V: TRBV2
size: .
D: .
CDR3: CASTTDMNTEAFF
DNA: TGTGCCAGCACAACGGATATGAACACTGAAGCTTTCTTT

J: TRBJ1-3
V: TRBV12-3/TRBV12-4
size: .
D: .
CDR3: CAKKSSSGNTIYF
DNA: TGTGCCAAAAAGAGTAGCTCTGGAAACACCATATATTTT

J: TRBJ2-6
V: TRBV3-1/TRBV3-2
size: .
D: .
CDR3: CASSQEGSGANVLTF
DNA: TGTGCCAGCAGCCAAGAAGGCTCTGGGGCCAACGTCCTGACTTTC

J: TRBJ1-4
V: TRBV30
size: once
D: TRBD1
CDR3: CAWSEGQDEKLFF
DNA: TGTGCCTGGAGCGAGGGACAGGATGAAAAACTGTTTTTT

J: TRBJ2-3
V: TRBV5-8
size: .
D: TRBD2
CDR3: CASSVGLAGSTDTQYF
DNA: TGTGCCAGCAGCGTGGGACTAGCGGGGAGCACAGATACGCAGTATTTT

J: TRBJ2-7
V: TRBV7-6
size: .
D: .
CDR3: CASSRGFDEQYF
DNA: TGTGCCAGCAGCCGGGGATTCGACGAGCAGTACTTC

J: TRBJ2-3
V: TRBV6-1
size: once
D: .
CDR3: CASSGGDAASTDTQYF
DNA: TGTGCCAGCAGTGGGGGGGACGCGGCTAGCACAGATACGCAGTATTTT

J: TRBJ1-5
V: TRBV4-2
size: .
D: TRBD1
CDR3: CASSHTGGQPQHF
DNA: TGTGCCAGCAGCCACACAGGGGGACAGCCCCAGCATTTT

J: TRBJ1-1
V: TRBV18
size: .
D: TRBD1
CDR3: CASSATGGTEAFF
DNA: TGTGCCAGCTCAGCAACAGGGGGGACTGAAGCTTTCTTT

J: TRBJ2-1
V: TRBV20-1
size: once
D: TRBD2
CDR3: CSASRTSGIHYNEQFF
DNA: TGCAGTGCTAGTCGGACTAGCGGGATCCACTACAATGAGCAGTTCTTC

J: TRBJ2-3
V: TRBV28
size: .
D: .
CDR3: CASSEGTASTDTQYF
DNA: TGTGCCAGCAGTGAAGGGACCGCAAGCACAGATACGCAGTATTTT

J: TRBJ2-6
V: TRBV7-5
size: .
D: .
CDR3: CARSPWTGYTGANVLTF
DNA: TGTGCCAGAAGTCCTTGGACAGGGTATACTGGGGCCAACGTCCTGACTTTC

J: TRBJ1-3
V: TRBV19
size: .
D: .
CDR3: CASSRQRIGNTIYF
DNA: TGTGCCAGTAGTAGACAGAGAATTGGAAACACCATATATTTT

J: TRBJ2-2
V: TRBV7-2
size: .
D: TRBD1
CDR3: CASSLGDRGVNTGELFF
DNA: TGTGCCAGCAGCCTAGGGGACAGGGGTGTCAACACCGGGGAGCTGTTTTTT

J: TRBJ2-3
V: TRBV7-9
size: .
D: .
CDR3: CASSLAASADTQYF
DNA: TGTGCCAGCAGCTTAGCGGCTAGCGCTGATACGCAGTATTTT

J: TRBJ1-2
V: TRBV29-1
size: .
D: TRBD1
CDR3: CSVESRGRQGGGYTF
DNA: TGCAGCGTTGAATCCCGGGGGCGACAGGGGGGTGGCTACACCTTC

J: TRBJ2-7
V: TRBV5-1
size: .
D: TRBD1
CDR3: CASSLARDRGQVEQYF
DNA: TGCGCCAGCAGCTTGGCCCGGGACAGGGGGCAAGTCGAGCAGTACTTC

J: TRBJ2-1
V: TRBV21-1
size: .
D: .
CDR3: CASSKTSGPVSYNEQFF
DNA: TGTGCCAGCAGCAAAACAAGCGGGCCAGTCTCCTACAATGAGCAGTTCTTC

J: TRBJ1-5
V: TRBV9
size: few
D: .
CDR3: CASSVGGRQPQHF
DNA: TGTGCCAGCAGCGTAGGTGGGCGGCAGCCCCAGCATTTT

J: TRBJ2-2
V: TRBV10-3
size: .
D: .
CDR3: CAISESGGANTGELFF
DNA: TGTGCCATCAGTGAGTCGGGGGGAGCCAACACCGGGGAGCTGTTTTTT

J: TRBJ1-1
V: TRBV29-1
size: .
D: .
CDR3: CSVDTGTPNTEAFF
DNA: TGCAGCGTTGATACCGGGACCCCGAACACTGAAGCTTTCTTT

J: TRBJ1-1
V: TRBV6-2/TRBV6-3
size: few
D: TRBD1
CDR3: CASSYSLGTGGATEAFF
DNA: TGTGCCAGCAGTTACTCTTTGGGGACAGGGGGCGCGACTGAAGCTTTCTTT

J: TRBJ2-1
V: TRBV6-5
size: .
D: .
CDR3: CASSMRVEGEQFF
DNA: TGTGCCAGCAGTATGCGGGTAGAGGGCGAGCAGTTCTTC

J: TRBJ2-5
V: TRBV5-1
size: .
D: .
CDR3: CASSLGFQETQYF
DNA: TGCGCCAGCAGCTTGGGCTTTCAGGAGACCCAGTACTTC

J: TRBJ2-1
V: TRBV9
size: .
D: .
CDR3: CASSVERDTDYNEQFF
DNA: TGTGCCAGCAGCGTAGAGAGGGACACCGACTACAATGAGCAGTTCTTC

J: TRBJ2-5
V: TRBV5-3
size: once
D: TRBD2
CDR3: CARSPMDNSPGGETQYF
DNA: TGTGCCAGAAGCCCGATGGACAATTCCCCGGGAGGAGAGACCCAGTACTTC

J: TRBJ2-2
V: TRBV11-3
size: .
D: .
CDR3: CASSHGLSGTGELFF
DNA: TGTGCCAGCAGCCATGGACTTAGCGGAACCGGGGAGCTGTTTTTT

J: TRBJ2-5
V: TRBV4-2
size: .
D: TRBD1
CDR3: CASSQWDRVETQYF
DNA: TGTGCCAGCAGCCAGTGGGACAGGGTAGAGACCCAGTACTTC

J: TRBJ1-4
V: TRBV2
size: .
D: TRBD1
CDR3: CASSSDRLRANEKLFF
DNA: TGTGCCAGCAGTTCGGACAGGCTTAGGGCTAATGAAAAACTGTTTTTT

J: TRBJ1-6
V: TRBV5-4
size: few
D: TRBD1
CDR3: CASSDRDRVDPLHF
DNA: TGTGCCAGCAGCGACCGGGACAGGGTCGACCCCCTCCACTTT

J: TRBJ2-3
V: TRBV11-2
size: .
D: .
CDR3: CASSLAQSGQAYF
DNA: TGTGCCAGCAGCTTAGCCCAGAGTGGACAAGCCTATTTT

J: TRBJ1-4
V: TRBV9
size: .
D: TRBD1
CDR3: CASSPITGEGEKLFF
DNA: TGTGCCAGCAGCCCCATCACAGGGGAGGGGGAAAAACTGTTTTTT

J: TRBJ2-7
V: TRBV30
size: .
D: TRBD2
CDR3: CAWSVGLAGGEQYF
DNA: TGTGCCTGGAGTGTGGGACTAGCGGGAGGCGAGCAGTACTTC

J: TRBJ2-3
V: TRBV6-5
size: .
D: .
CDR3: CASSLGFFTDTQYF
DNA: TGTGCCAGCAGCTTAGGGTTCTTCACAGATACGCAGTATTTT

J: TRBJ2-7
V: TRBV7-8
size: .
D: .
CDR3: CASSLGAGRRGPDEQYF
DNA: TGTGCCAGCAGCTTAGGTGCAGGGCGGCGGGGGCCGGATGAGCAGTACTTC

J: TRBJ1-5
V: TRBV6-6
size: .
D: .
CDR3: CASRDTGISNQPQHF
DNA: TGTGCCAGCAGGGACACAGGGATTAGCAATCAGCCCCAGCATTTT

J: TRBJ1-4
V: TRBV3-1/TRBV3-2
size: few
D: .
CDR3: CASSQSGEGDSEKLFF
DNA: TGTGCCAGCAGCCAGTCAGGGGAAGGGGATTCGGAAAAACTGTTTTTT

J: TRBJ1-6
V: TRBV5-5
size: .
D: .
CDR3: CASSLQDSPLHF
DNA: TGTGCCAGCAGCTTGCAGGATTCACCCCTCCACTTT

J: TRBJ2-2
V: TRBV3-1/TRBV3-2
size: .
D: .
CDR3: CASSQLTNTGELFF
DNA: TGTGCCAGCAGCCAACTAACGAACACCGGGGAGCTGTTTTTT

J: TRBJ2-2
V: TRBV5-1
size: .
D: .
CDR3: CASSQFKANGELFF
DNA: TGCGCCAGCAGTCAGTTTAAGGCCAACGGGGAGCTGTTTTTT

J: TRBJ2-2
V: TRBV6-4
size: .
D: TRBD2
CDR3: CASSESSGVNTGELFF
DNA: TGTGCCAGCAGTGAATCCAGCGGGGTAAACACCGGGGAGCTGTTTTTT

J: TRBJ2-3
V: TRBV11-3
size: .
D: TRBD1
CDR3: CASSRPDRGQADTQYF
DNA: TGTGCCAGCAGCCGCCCTGACAGGGGGCAGGCAGATACGCAGTATTTT